Here is one T cell receptor (beta chain) with its context. This sample is part of a study of CD8 T cells in Susac syndrome. RNA was extracted with the RNeasy kit, and a quantity of roughly 0.5 to 1 ug was reverse transcribed using random hexamers. MiXCR, run by TCRdb on the immunoSEQ multiplex PCR reads, gives a single entry per CDR3 protein. The profile shows roughly 180,000 distinct CDR3 sequences, roughly 92% of them singletons. The sequencing input was CD4+ T cells from PBMCs. This receptor was obtained from a human donor with multiple sclerosis.

CDR3 sequence reads: CASSLKPGLPPYEQYF. The CDR3 coding sequence is TGTGCCAGCAGTCTTAAACCGGGACTACCTCCCTACGAGCAGTACTTC. The rearrangement uses TRBV6-1 and TRBJ2-7; 7 positions agree with TRBD2. Unmatched junction bases numbered 12, after V lost 5 bases and J lost 2 bases. The CDR3 is 16 amino acids. Germline V CDR1 and CDR2: MNHNS, SASEGT.